The 21 T cell receptor beta chains below come from one sample, sequenced in a study of TIL therapy for anti-PD-1-resistant metastatic lung cancer. Time point defined: pre-treatment sample, taken before nivolumab and TIL therapy. Tumor tissue came from excised metastases, mostly pleural nodules or supraclavicular lymph nodes. The immunoSEQ assay was v3. Clones were sequenced by immunoSEQ multiplex PCR, and TCRdb holds only the in-frame ones, with some missing. The table shows about 100,000 clones, with about three fifths occurring only once. This sample comprised tumor tissue, obtained at baseline. The receptors here all came from a person aged 30 to 80 with non-small cell lung cancer.

CDR3 in DNA: TGTGCCAGCAGAAGCGGGACCAAAAACATTCAGTACTTC. The encoded protein is CASRSGTKNIQYF. The chain has TRBV6-6 and TRBJ2-4, with 7 bases that match TRBD2. CDR3 length: 13 amino acids. Germline V lookup: CDR1 MNHNY, CDR2 SVGAGI (reference sequence). The V gene end was trimmed by 6 bases and the J gene end by 2 bases; junction bases not matched to a gene: 1.

About this clone itself: This specimen includes other DNA sequences encoding the same CDR3. This chain connects TRBV6-2 or TRBV6-3 to TRBJ2-7; no reliable D call. This CDR3 is built from 12 residues. Germline V gives CDR1 MNHEY, CDR2 SVGEGT. V was shortened by 0 bases and J by 3 bases, with 3 bases between the two germline ends. The CDR3 sequence: CASSYSSYEQYF. Here the CDR3 DNA reads TGTGCCAGCAGTTACTCGAGCTACGAGCAGTACTTC.

This clone was found a few times. The DNA for the CDR3 is TGTGCCAGTAGTACAGGGACAGGGAGGGACGAGCAGTACTTC. Its protein product is CASSTGTGRDEQYF. The rearrangement joins TRBV19 to TRBJ2-7; 9 positions match TRBD1. Germline lookup yields CDR1 LNHDA and CDR2 SQIVND (reference sequence). CDR3 length equals 14 residues. V shed 4 bases and J 5 bases; nucleotides not matched to a gene: 6.

The rearrangement links TRBV30 to TRBJ2-3; 7 positions match TRBD2. There are 14 residues in the CDR3. Germline V gives CDR1 GTSNPN, CDR2 SVGIG (reference sequence). The V gene end was trimmed by 3 bases and the J gene end by 1 base; junction bases not matched to a gene: 4. The CDR3 spells CAWSRAGGTDTQYF. The CDR3 DNA reads TGTGCCTGGAGCCGGGCGGGGGGCACAGATACGCAGTATTTT.

This clone was observed a few times. The chain has TRBV21-1 and TRBJ1-6; whether TRBD1, the table's D call, matches the DNA was not checked. TRBV21-1 is recorded as a pseudogene. This CDR3 region has 13 residues. The CDR3 reads CASSSDRDSPLHF. The CDR3 DNA follows: TGTGCCAGCAGCTCAGACAGGGATTCACCCCTCCACTTT.

This clone showed up just a few times. The chain uses TRBV6-4 and TRBJ2-6; D not certain. V shed 2 bases and J shed 0 bases, with 2 bases lying between them. From germline, CDR1 is MRHNA and CDR2 SNTAGT. This CDR3 spans 14 amino acids. The chain's CDR3 is CASSDRSGANVLTF. The CDR3 DNA reads TGTGCCAGCAGTGACCGCTCTGGGGCCAACGTCCTGACTTTC.

The rearrangement joins TRBV10-2 to TRBJ1-2, with 8 positions matching TRBD1. CDR1 and CDR2 (germline): WSHSY, SAAADI. Germline trimming cut 4 bases from V and 2 bases from J; bases unmatched to any gene: 15. The CDR3 runs to 18 residues. CDR3 nucleotides: TGCGCCAGCAGTGCCCCGGGTCAGGGGGCGCTTCCCAACTATGGCTACACCTTC. Its protein product is CASSAPGQGALPNYGYTF.

This chain links TRBV29-1 with TRBJ1-1; no clear D. The CDR3 spans 13 residues. Germline CDR1 and CDR2: SQVTM and ANQGSEA. Trimming cost V 6 bases and J 4 bases, with 15 bases left between them. CDR3: CSVVPPPGTEAFF. CDR3 DNA: TGCAGCGTGGTCCCCCCGCCGGGCACTGAAGCTTTCTTT. Full variable domain (missing parts from reference TRBV29-1 and TRBJ1-1): SAVISQKPSRDICQRGTSLTIQCQVDSQVTMMFWYRQQPGQSLTLIATANQGSEATYESGFVIDKFPISRPNLTFSTLTVSNMSPEDSSIYLCSVVPPPGTEAFFGQGTRLTVV.

The V call is TRBV29-1, the J call TRBJ1-5; D gene uncertain. Germline loops: CDR1 SQVTM, CDR2 ANQGSEA. The CDR3 spans 13 residues. Trimming removed 4 bases at V and 6 bases at J, with 13 bases between. The CDR3 protein is CSVVSGFGQPQHF. In DNA, the CDR3 is TGCAGCGTTGTGTCTGGGTTTGGTCAGCCCCAGCATTTT.

The chain joins TRBV27 to TRBJ1-6; D unresolved. Between the trimmed V and J ends, which lost 6 bases and 9 bases, there was a span of 12 bases. CDR1 is MNHEY, CDR2 SMNVEV, per germline (reference sequence). There are 13 residues in the CDR3. CDR3 sequence (DNA): TGTGCCAGCAGCCTTATAGACCTTTCACCCCTCCACTTT. Protein product: CASSLIDLSPLHF.

The gene calls are TRBV19 and TRBJ2-5; TRBD1 matches at 9 bases. Germline CDR1 LNHDA, CDR2 SQIVND (reference sequence). The CDR3 length is 15 residues. The V segment lost 4 bases and the J segment 5 bases; nucleotides outside the gene matches: 8. CDR3 bases: TGTGCCAGTAGTAGATTAACAGGGGGCTCCGAGACCCAGTACTTC. It codes for CASSRLTGGSETQYF.

CDR3 sequence reads: CASSPRAGSPQVYGYTF. The CDR3 DNA reads TGTGCCAGCTCACCGCGGGCAGGGTCCCCTCAAGTCTATGGCTACACCTTC. The chain links TRBV18 to TRBJ1-2; tentative D call: TRBD1 (5 bases). Per germline, CDR1 KGHSH and CDR2 LQKENI. V lost 3 bases to trimming and J lost 4 bases, with 21 bases between them. The CDR3 length is 17 residues.

This clone was seen only a few times. V is TRBV28 and J is TRBJ2-2; D may be TRBD2 (5 bases). The V gene's germline CDR1 is MDHEN and CDR2 SYDVKM. The CDR3 loop spans 14 amino acids. The V end was cut by 4 bases, the J end by 1 base, with 7 bases between. The chain's CDR3 is CASSSGLNTGELFF. CDR3 nucleotide sequence: TGTGCCAGCAGTTCTGGACTGAACACCGGGGAGCTGTTTTTT.

This rearrangement joins TRBV5-4 to TRBJ2-7; 7 bases match TRBD1. Germline V gives CDR1 SGHNT, CDR2 YYREEE (reference sequence). Trimming at V came to 4 bases and at J to 4 bases, leaving 2 bases not matched to a gene. The CDR3 totals 12 residues. CDR3: CASSRDSYEQYF. The CDR3 coding sequence is TGTGCCAGCAGCCGGGACAGTTACGAGCAGTACTTC.

The V gene is TRBV30, the J gene TRBJ1-2; no reliable D call. Trimming took 0 bases from V and 5 from J, leaving 13 bases between them. Germline V lookup: CDR1 GTSNPN, CDR2 SVGIG (reference sequence). This CDR3 is 14 amino acids long. CDR3 residues: CAWSVPELGYGYTF. CDR3 in DNA: TGTGCCTGGAGTGTCCCCGAACTAGGGTATGGCTACACCTTC.

V usage is TRBV5-5 and J usage is TRBJ2-4; 9 nucleotides line up with TRBD2. The CDR3 extends over 14 amino acids. Germline V gene data show CDR1 as SGHKS and CDR2 as YYEKEE (reference sequence). The junction had 4 bases not matched to a gene; V was cut back by 6 bases and J by 3 bases. CDR3 amino acids: CASNLAGFKNIQYF. CDR3 in DNA: TGTGCCAGCAACCTAGCGGGGTTCAAAAACATTCAGTACTTC.

This chain joins TRBV24-1 and TRBJ2-1; 7 positions agree with TRBD1. Germline V CDR1 and CDR2: KGHDR, SFDVKD. The V gene end was trimmed by 3 bases and the J gene end by 3 bases; junction bases not matched to a gene: 7. CDR3 length: 16 residues. The CDR3 here is CATSDQGVGDYNEQFF. DNA of the CDR3: TGTGCCACCAGTGATCAGGGGGTTGGAGACTACAATGAGCAGTTCTTC.

The chain joins TRBV28 to TRBJ1-5; TRBD1 aligns across 7 bases. The CDR3 has 15 amino acids. In germline, CDR1 is MDHEN, CDR2 SYDVKM. V shed 6 bases and J 0 bases; nucleotides not matched to a gene: 5. CDR3 DNA: TGTGCCAGCAGCCCAGGGGGTTATAGCAATCAGCCCCAGCATTTT. This sequence encodes CASSPGGYSNQPQHF.

The rearrangement uses TRBV19 and TRBJ2-3, with D tentatively TRBD2 (5 bases). Trimming took off 2 bases at V and 1 base at J, with 10 bases between the two ends. CDR3 length equals 15 residues. Germline V gene lookup returns CDR1 LNHDA and CDR2 SQIVND (reference sequence). The CDR3 loop reads CASSISSDRTDTQYF. The CDR3 DNA follows: TGTGCCAGTAGTATAAGTAGCGACCGCACAGATACGCAGTATTTT.

The chain links TRBV25-1 to TRBJ2-3; no firm D call. Germline CDR1 MGHDK, CDR2 SYGVNS. The CDR3 is 12 residues long. V gave up 3 bases and J gave up 5 bases, with 6 bases separating them. This CDR3 is CASSESIDTQYF. DNA for the CDR3: TGTGCCAGCAGTGAGAGTATAGATACGCAGTATTTT.

This clone was picked up a small number of times. The chain has TRBV5-1 and TRBJ2-3, with D uncertain. V shed 0 bases and J shed 5 bases, with 4 bases lying between them. In germline, CDR1 is SGHRS, CDR2 YFSETQ. CDR3 length: 12 amino acids. The CDR3 DNA is TGCGCCAGCAGCTTGGGTTTAGATACGCAGTATTTT. This gives the protein CASSLGLDTQYF.